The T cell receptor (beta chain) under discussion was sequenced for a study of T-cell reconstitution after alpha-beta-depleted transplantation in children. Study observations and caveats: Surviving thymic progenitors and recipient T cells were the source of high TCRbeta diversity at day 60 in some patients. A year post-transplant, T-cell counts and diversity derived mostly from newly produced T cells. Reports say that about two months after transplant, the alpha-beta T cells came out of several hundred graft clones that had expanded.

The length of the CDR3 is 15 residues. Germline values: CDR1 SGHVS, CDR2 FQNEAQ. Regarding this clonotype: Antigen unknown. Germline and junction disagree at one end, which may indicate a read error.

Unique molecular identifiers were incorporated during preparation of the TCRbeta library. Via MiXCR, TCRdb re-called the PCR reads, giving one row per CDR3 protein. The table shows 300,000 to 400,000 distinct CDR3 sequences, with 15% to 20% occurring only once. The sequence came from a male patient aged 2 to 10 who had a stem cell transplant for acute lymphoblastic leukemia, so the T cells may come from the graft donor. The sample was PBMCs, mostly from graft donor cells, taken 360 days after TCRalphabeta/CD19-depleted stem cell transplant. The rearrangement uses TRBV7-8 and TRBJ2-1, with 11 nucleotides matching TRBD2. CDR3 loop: CASSSGLAGGNEHFF. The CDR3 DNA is TGTGCCAGCAGCTCCGGACTAGCGGGTGGCAATGAGCACTTCTTC.